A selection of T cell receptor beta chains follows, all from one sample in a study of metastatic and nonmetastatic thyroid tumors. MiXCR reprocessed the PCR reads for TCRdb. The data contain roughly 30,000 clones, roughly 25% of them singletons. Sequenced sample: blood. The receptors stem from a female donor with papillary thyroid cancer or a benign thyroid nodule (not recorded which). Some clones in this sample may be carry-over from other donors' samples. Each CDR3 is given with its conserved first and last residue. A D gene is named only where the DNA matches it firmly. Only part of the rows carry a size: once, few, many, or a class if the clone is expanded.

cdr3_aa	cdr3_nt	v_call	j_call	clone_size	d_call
CASSSLTSGRRQGTQYF	TGTGCCAGCAGCTCCCTGACTAGCGGGAGGCGCCAAGGTACGCAGTATTTT	TRBV7-2	TRBJ2-3	many	TRBD2
CASSYSLQYGYTF	TGTGCCAGCAGTTACTCGCTTCAATATGGCTACACCTTC	TRBV6-5	TRBJ1-2	NA	NA
CASRRLAGLYNEQFF	TGTGCCAGCAGGAGACTAGCGGGACTGTACAATGAGCAGTTCTTC	TRBV12-3/TRBV12-4	TRBJ2-1	many	TRBD2
CAISKSSLDRVRGYTF	TGTGCCATCAGTAAGTCATCATTGGACAGGGTGCGTGGCTACACCTTC	TRBV10-3	TRBJ1-2	NA	TRBD1
CASSDEGYEQYF	TGTGCCAGCAGTGACGAGGGATACGAGCAGTACTTC	TRBV2	TRBJ2-7	medium-sized	NA
CASSFGDEYNEQFF	TGTGCCAGTAGCTTCGGGGACGAGTACAATGAGCAGTTCTTC	TRBV19	TRBJ2-1	many	NA
CASSLSEMCTNYRYTF	TGTGCCAGCAGCTTATCTGAGATGTGTACTAACTATCGCTACACCTTC	TRBV7-8	TRBJ1-2	NA	NA
CASREGLSGRLHEQYF	TGTGCCAGCAGGGAAGGCCTGAGCGGGAGACTCCACGAGCAGTACTTC	TRBV28	TRBJ2-7	many	TRBD2
CATSLRGTPLFLDYGYTF	TGTGCCACCAGTTTGAGAGGGACACCTTTGTTTCTTGACTACGGCTATACCTTC	TRBV24-1	TRBJ1-2	NA	NA
CASSQDLAGNNEQFF	TGTGCCAGCAGCCAAGATTTGGCGGGGAACAATGAGCAGTTCTTC	TRBV4-2	TRBJ2-1	many	NA
CASSTGQENTEAFF	TGCGCCAGCAGCACTGGACAGGAGAACACTGAAGCTTTCTTT	TRBV5-1	TRBJ1-1	NA	TRBD1
CASSYSNRLPVAYEQYF	TGTGCCAGCAGTTACTCGAACCGTCTCCCGGTAGCCTACGAGCAGTACTTC	TRBV6-6	TRBJ2-7	medium-sized	NA
CSARGAGWDTQYF	TGCAGTGCTAGGGGTGCCGGGTGGGATACGCAGTATTTT	TRBV20-1	TRBJ2-3	many	NA
CASSLGALNYGYTF	TGTGCCAGCAGCTTGGGCGCGTTGAACTATGGCTACACCTTC	TRBV5-6	TRBJ1-2	many	NA
CASSEWGSGSNEQFF	TGTGCCAGCAGTGAATGGGGTAGCGGGAGCAATGAGCAGTTCTTC	TRBV25-1	TRBJ2-1	many	TRBD2
CASSQVPGADRETQYF	TGTGCCAGCAGCCAAGTCCCCGGGGCGGACCGGGAGACCCAGTACTTC	TRBV3-1	TRBJ2-5	many	NA
CASSLTGNLNNEQFF	TGTGCCAGCAGCTTAACTGGGAACCTCAACAATGAGCAGTTCTTC	TRBV7-3	TRBJ2-1	NA	NA
CASSLATGTATYEQYF	TGCGCCAGCAGCTTGGCTACCGGGACCGCAACCTACGAGCAGTACTTC	TRBV5-1	TRBJ2-7	many	NA
CASNLPGPNNEQFF	TGTGCCAGCAACCTCCCGGGACCTAACAATGAGCAGTTCTTC	TRBV28	TRBJ2-1	many	NA
CASSYSGQAGTDTQYF	TGTGCCAGCAGTTACTCGGGACAGGCGGGCACAGATACGCAGTATTTT	TRBV6-2/TRBV6-3	TRBJ2-3	NA	TRBD1
CASLGPYEQYF	TGTGCCAGCCTGGGGCCCTACGAGCAGTACTTC	TRBV11-3	TRBJ2-7	NA	NA
CASRSRLAGQDGEQFF	TGTGCCAGCAGATCAAGACTAGCGGGACAAGATGGCGAGCAGTTCTTC	TRBV7-3	TRBJ2-1	many	TRBD2
CASSLGATQYF	TGTGCCAGCAGTTTGGGCGCCACGCAGTATTTT	TRBV27	TRBJ2-3	many	NA
CASRPTGTIVYIEQFF	TGTGCTAGCAGACCGACGGGGACTATCGTATACATTGAGCAGTTCTTC	TRBV11-2	TRBJ2-1	NA	TRBD2